One TCR beta chain is described in this entry. The sample belongs to a study of blood T cell repertoires in COVID-19. Study in general: Material from acute and convalescent COVID-19 was sourced from the United States, Italy and Spain. PBMCs, B-cell-depleted T cells, or T cells provided the cDNA or gDNA that made up the material.

Followed longitudinally, the Seattle patients had been enrolled during active infection. The protocol was immunoSEQ multiplex PCR, while the TCRdb copy is restricted to in-frame clones and leaves out a portion. Of 210,000 or so clones in the sample, about nine tenths were seen once. CDR3 length: 14 amino acids. Germline V gene data show CDR1 as SGHRS and CDR2 as YFSETQ. Trimming removed 1 base at V and 1 base at J, with 5 bases between. The gene calls are TRBV5-1 and TRBJ2-2; tentatively, D is TRBD1 (5 bases). The specimen was peripheral blood. The sequence derives from a man aged 30 to 45 with COVID-19, enrolled during active disease. The CDR3, as DNA: TGCGCCAGCAGCTTGCAGGGGAACACCGGGGAGCTGTTTTTT. Protein product: CASSLQGNTGELFF.